A selection of T cell receptor beta chains follows, all from one sample in a study of OX40 agonist ivuxolimab in advanced cancers. Profiling relied on immunoSEQ multiplex PCR, and the TCRdb table lists in-frame clones only, not all of them. This sample has roughly 70,000 clones, with about 91% found just once. The sequencing used CD4+ or CD8+ T cells sorted from blood, collected in a trial of the OX40 agonist ivuxolimab. These receptors all come from an adult with an advanced solid tumor such as melanoma, head and neck, liver or kidney cancer. Each CDR3 is given with its conserved first and last residue. The D gene is left open where the match is weak. Some rows have no size entry. The others give once, few or many, or a class for an expanded clone.

>TRBJ2-3|few|TRBD2|TRBV28
CASSFGGRVGTDTQYF
TGTGCCAGCAGTTTCGGCGGGAGGGTGGGAACAGATACGCAGTATTTT
>TRBJ1-1|once|-|TRBV18
CASSPPNLGSMNTEAFF
TGTGCCAGCTCACCACCGAACCTCGGCAGCATGAACACTGAAGCTTTCTTT
>TRBJ1-2|few|-|TRBV5-6
CASSSGDYGYTF
TGTGCCAGCAGCTCAGGGGACTATGGCTACACCTTC
>TRBJ2-2|-|TRBD1|TRBV11-2
CASSVTGQGSGELFF
TGTGCCAGCAGCGTTACGGGACAGGGGTCCGGGGAGCTGTTTTTT
>TRBJ1-2|-|-|TRBV19
CASNPGVSDNYGYTF
TGTGCCAGTAATCCGGGGGTATCAGATAACTATGGCTACACCTTC
>TRBJ2-1|-|TRBD1|TRBV18
CASSQNRGEEQFF
TGTGCCAGCTCACAAAACAGGGGAGAGGAGCAGTTCTTC
>TRBJ2-4|once|TRBD2|TRBV10-3
CAISDPLRETGNIQYF
TGTGCCATCAGTGATCCCTTGCGGGAGACGGGAAACATTCAGTACTTC
>TRBJ2-7|-|TRBD1|TRBV7-8
CASSLLGDRGYEQYF
TGTGCCAGCAGCTTATTGGGAGACAGGGGCTACGAGCAGTACTTC
>TRBJ1-5|-|TRBD1|TRBV7-9
CASSLTGAGGQPQHF
TGTGCCAGCAGCCTCACAGGGGCCGGAGGTCAGCCCCAGCATTTT
>TRBJ2-1|few|-|TRBV6-5
CASSRQLGSYNEQFF
TGTGCCAGCAGCAGACAGTTAGGCTCCTACAATGAGCAGTTCTTC
>TRBJ2-3|-|-|TRBV6-6
CASSYSRASTDTQYF
TGTGCCAGCAGTTACTCGAGAGCCAGCACAGATACGCAGTATTTT
>TRBJ2-3|-|TRBD1|TRBV28
CASSSGQSTDTQYF
TGTGCCAGCAGTTCGGGACAGAGCACAGATACGCAGTATTTT
>TRBJ2-1|-|-|TRBV7-8
CASSLGVHNEQFF
TGTGCCAGCAGTCTCGGGGTCCACAATGAGCAGTTCTTC
>TRBJ2-3|-|TRBD2|TRBV5-1
CASSLGLAASTDTQYF
TGCGCCAGCAGCTTGGGACTAGCGGCTAGCACAGATACGCAGTATTTT
>TRBJ2-7|-|TRBD2|TRBV5-5
CASSGGLAGVHYEQYF
TGTGCCAGCAGCGGCGGACTAGCGGGGGTCCACTACGAGCAGTACTTC
>TRBJ1-5|-|-|TRBV6-5
CASSYGDGNQPQHF
TGTGCCAGCAGTTACGGGGACGGTAATCAGCCCCAGCATTTT
>TRBJ1-2|few|-|TRBV11-1
CASSRQGVTGYTF
TGTGCCAGCAGCCGGCAGGGTGTAACTGGCTACACCTTC
>TRBJ1-3|-|-|TRBV5-5
CASSLRRDGTVYSGNTIYF
TGTGCCAGCAGCCTACGCCGGGACGGAACAGTTTACTCTGGAAACACCATATATTTT
>TRBJ2-7|-|-|TRBV13
CASSRTGPLYEQYF
TGTGCCAGCAGCCGGACTGGTCCTCTCTACGAGCAGTACTTC
>TRBJ2-1|once|-|TRBV6-5
CASRGAGNSYNEQFF
TGTGCCAGCAGAGGAGCCGGGAACTCCTACAATGAGCAGTTCTTC
>TRBJ1-6|-|-|TRBV30
CAWRKEGSYNSPLHF
TGTGCCTGGAGGAAGGAGGGATCCTATAATTCACCCCTCCACTTT
>TRBJ1-5|-|TRBD1|TRBV19
CASTLTGDLNQPQHF
TGTGCCAGTACCCTAACAGGGGACCTCAATCAGCCCCAGCATTTT
>TRBJ1-5|once|-|TRBV29-1
CSVEVEQGNQPQHF
TGCAGCGTTGAAGTCGAGCAGGGGAATCAGCCCCAGCATTTT
>TRBJ2-5|-|-|TRBV10-3
CAINQDPSQETQYF
TGTGCCATCAACCAAGACCCGAGCCAAGAGACCCAGTACTTC
>TRBJ1-2|-|-|TRBV19
CASSTGPTGAYGYTF
TGTGCCAGTAGCACTGGACCCACCGGAGCATATGGCTACACCTTC
>TRBJ1-5|-|-|TRBV19
CASSRSGVSNQPQHF
TGTGCCAGTAGTAGATCAGGGGTGAGCAATCAGCCCCAGCATTTT
>TRBJ2-1|-|TRBD2|TRBV13
CASSLRLAGGSSYNEQFF
TGTGCCAGCAGCTTACGTCTAGCGGGAGGGAGCTCCTACAATGAGCAGTTCTTC
>TRBJ2-5|-|TRBD2|TRBV7-2
CASSLNSGTSETQYF
TGTGCCAGCAGCTTAAATAGCGGGACGTCAGAGACCCAGTACTTC
>TRBJ1-3|-|-|TRBV9
CASSVAGLSGNTIYF
TGTGCCAGCAGCGTAGCTGGGCTCTCTGGAAACACCATATATTTT
>TRBJ2-7|-|-|TRBV7-8
CASSLIVGGVYEQYF
TGTGCCAGCAGCTTAATCGTCGGGGGTGTCTACGAGCAGTACTTC
>TRBJ1-1|-|TRBD1|TRBV11-3
CASSLTGQGAEAFF
TGTGCCAGCAGCTTAACTGGACAGGGAGCTGAAGCTTTCTTT
>TRBJ1-1|-|-|TRBV10-3
CAISEKAGEAFF
TGTGCCATCAGTGAAAAGGCCGGTGAAGCTTTCTTT
>TRBJ2-2|-|TRBD2|TRBV19
CASSPVSGSYTGELFF
TGTGCCAGTAGTCCTGTTAGCGGGAGTTATACCGGGGAGCTGTTTTTT
>TRBJ2-5|-|-|TRBV6-5
CASSYPGLQETQYF
TGTGCCAGCAGTTACCCTGGACTCCAAGAGACCCAGTACTTC
>TRBJ2-1|-|-|TRBV4-1
CASSQDRAPRYNEQFF
TGCGCCAGCAGCCAAGATAGGGCCCCGAGGTACAATGAGCAGTTCTTC
>TRBJ2-4|-|-|TRBV18
CASSPPVGSKNIQYF
TGTGCCAGCTCACCACCGGTTGGGAGTAAAAACATTCAGTACTTC
>TRBJ2-5|-|TRBD2|TRBV5-1
CASSMGASGAQETQYF
TGCGCCAGCAGTATGGGTGCGAGCGGGGCACAAGAGACCCAGTACTTC
>TRBJ1-1|-|-|TRBV4-1
CASSQDPDRRYEAFF
TGCGCCAGCAGCCAAGATCCAGACAGACGCTATGAAGCTTTCTTT
>TRBJ2-7|-|-|TRBV7-6
CASSLMEGTEQYF
TGTGCCAGCAGCTTAATGGAGGGAACCGAGCAGTACTTC
>TRBJ2-1|-|-|TRBV18
CASSQPHTYNEQFF
TGTGCCAGCTCACAGCCGCACACTTACAATGAGCAGTTCTTC
>TRBJ2-5|-|-|TRBV14
CASSQDFGVAQYF
TGTGCCAGCAGCCAAGATTTTGGGGTAGCCCAGTACTTC
>TRBJ2-7|-|-|TRBV4-1
CASSTDWASYEQYF
TGCGCCAGCAGTACGGACTGGGCTTCCTACGAGCAGTACTTC
>TRBJ2-5|-|-|TRBV15
CATSRGSLAGFQETQYF
TGTGCCACCAGCAGAGGATCCCTCGCGGGGTTCCAAGAGACCCAGTACTTC
>TRBJ2-3|-|-|TRBV6-1
CASRPVARSADTQYF
TGTGCCAGCAGACCCGTCGCCCGGTCCGCAGATACGCAGTATTTT
>TRBJ2-1|-|TRBD2|TRBV27
CASSLWSRGRYNEQFF
TGTGCCAGCAGTTTATGGTCGCGCGGGAGATATAATGAGCAGTTCTTC